This T cell receptor (beta chain) emerged from a study of blood T cell repertoires in COVID-19. Study information: PBMCs, B-cell-depleted T cells, or T cells were the source of the cDNA or gDNA that made up the material.

This study enrolled people aged roughly 18 to 100 from about two dozen US geographic areas. Participants reported their clinical history, and cohort assignment relied on those reports. Each recovered donor of Cohort 3 presented with two negative PCRs, clearance, or symptom resolution. Profiled with immunoSEQ multiplex PCR; TCRdb holds only in-frame clones, not every one. The data contain around 160,000 clones, approximately 80% of them singletons. Input material: PBMCs or T cells enriched from blood (not recorded which). The source is a man aged 35-49 years who had recovered from COVID-19.

The CDR3 sequence: CAIATGMGANYGYTF. The CDR3 DNA reads TGTGCCATTGCGACAGGAATGGGAGCTAACTATGGCTACACCTTC. The chain combines TRBV6-5 with TRBJ1-2; D is perhaps TRBD1 (6 bases). The CDR3 sequence is 15 residues long. Germline values: CDR1 MNHEY, CDR2 SVGAGI. Trimming cost V 10 bases and J 0 bases, with 18 bases left between them.